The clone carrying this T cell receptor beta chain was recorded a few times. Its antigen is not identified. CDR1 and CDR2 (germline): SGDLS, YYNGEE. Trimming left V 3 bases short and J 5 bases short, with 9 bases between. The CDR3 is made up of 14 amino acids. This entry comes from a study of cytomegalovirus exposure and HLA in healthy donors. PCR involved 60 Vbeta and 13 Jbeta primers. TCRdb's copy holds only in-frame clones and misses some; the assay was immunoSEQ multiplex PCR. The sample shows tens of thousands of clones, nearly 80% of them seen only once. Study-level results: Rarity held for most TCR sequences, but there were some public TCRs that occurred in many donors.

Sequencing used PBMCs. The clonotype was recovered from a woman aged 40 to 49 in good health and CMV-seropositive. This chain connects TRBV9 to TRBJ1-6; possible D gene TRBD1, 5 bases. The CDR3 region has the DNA TGTGCCAGCAGCGCCAGGGTTAATAATTCACCCCTCCACTTT. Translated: CASSARVNNSPLHF.